The present T cell receptor (beta chain) was sequenced within a study of OX40 agonist ivuxolimab in advanced cancers. Study summary: Eligibility admitted prior anti-PD-1, anti-PD-L1 or anti-CTLA-4 therapy; approximately 40% had some. A partial response was reached by three patients: one with hepatocellular carcinoma and two with cutaneous melanoma. Regarding the study as a whole: Both blood CD4+ and CD8+ T cells showed clonal growth by week 6 at 0.1 to 3.0 mg/kg.

With regard to this clone: Its target is unknown.

The assay was immunoSEQ multiplex PCR, and TCRdb's table has in-frame clones only and misses some. The table lists approximately 80,000 clones, 75% to 95% of them singletons. The junction had 13 bases not matched to a gene; V was cut back by 5 bases and J by 4 bases. Germline-derived CDR1 and CDR2 are MGHRA and YSYEKL. The CDR3 is made up of 17 amino acids. The chain carries TRBV4-1 and TRBJ2-1; 8 bases agree with TRBD2. The sample consisted of CD4+ or CD8+ T cells sorted from blood, taken in a trial of the OX40 agonist ivuxolimab. This receptor was obtained from an adult with an advanced solid tumor such as melanoma, head and neck, liver or kidney cancer. The CDR3 region has the DNA TGCGCCAGCAGCATTATAGCGGGAAGTGGCGGGTACAATGAGCAGTTCTTC. This translates into CASSIIAGSGGYNEQFF.